The next 18 T cell receptor beta chains were all read from a single sample in a study of cytomegalovirus exposure and HLA in healthy donors. The PCR ran on 60 Vbeta and 13 Jbeta primers. Libraries were prepared by immunoSEQ multiplex PCR; TCRdb keeps only in-frame clonotypes and omits some of them. Its listing shows roughly 74,000 clones. Material for sequencing was PBMCs. These receptors originate from a female donor in good health and CMV-seropositive.

V gene TRBV23-1 combines with J gene TRBJ2-7; 7 bases map to TRBD1. TRBV23-1 is an ORF, and what it does is uncertain. The CDR3 covers 15 residues. V lost 5 bases to trimming and J lost 1 base; unmatched junction nucleotides: 8. The CDR3 protein is CASSKYRGGSYEQYF. In nucleotides, the CDR3 is TGCGCCAGCAGTAAGTACAGGGGCGGATCCTACGAGCAGTACTTC.

The V call is TRBV6-1, the J call TRBJ1-4, with 10 bases matching TRBD1. J gave up 5 bases and V 0 bases, and 3 bases lay outside the gene matches. Germline assignment: CDR1 MNHNS and CDR2 SASEGT. This CDR3 has 16 residues. The CDR3 coding sequence is TGTGCCAGCAGTGAAGCTCCGGGACAGGGGAATGAAAAACTGTTTTTT. Translating it yields CASSEAPGQGNEKLFF.

The chain combines TRBV18 with TRBJ2-7; 10 positions match TRBD2. Unmatched junction bases numbered 1, after V lost 4 bases and J lost 1 base. Germline CDR1 KGHSH, CDR2 LQKENI. The CDR3 is 14 residues long. The CDR3 reads CASSRTSGSYEQYF. CDR3 sequence (DNA): TGTGCCAGCTCACGGACTAGCGGTTCCTACGAGCAGTACTTC.

This chain uses TRBV5-1 with TRBJ2-1, with 13 bases that match TRBD2. This CDR3 spans 17 amino acids. Germline CDR1 reads SGHRS; CDR2 reads YFSETQ. Trimming removed 4 bases from V and 5 bases from J; junction bases left unmatched: 9. The CDR3 region is CASSAGLAGPRHNEQFF. DNA for the CDR3: TGCGCCAGCAGCGCGGGACTAGCGGGACCCCGACACAATGAGCAGTTCTTC.

V usage is TRBV4-2 and J usage is TRBJ2-1, with 13 bases fitting TRBD2. The J segment lost 10 bases and the V segment lost 1 base, leaving 7 bases of the junction unmatched. The CDR3 is made up of 16 amino acids. Looked up from germline, CDR1 is LGHNA and CDR2 is YNFKEQ. This CDR3 reads CASSQGGLAGVDEQFF. CDR3 in DNA: TGTGCCAGCAGCCAAGGTGGACTAGCGGGAGTCGACGAGCAGTTCTTC.

This CDR3 reads CATSRGPTGELFF. CDR3 nucleotides: TGTGCCACCAGCAGAGGGCCGACCGGGGAGCTGTTTTTT. This chain joins TRBV15 and TRBJ2-2; D not certain. Deletions cut 1 base from V and 5 bases from J, with 5 bases between. CDR3 length: 13 amino acids. CDR1 and CDR2 (germline): LNHNV, YYDKDF (reference sequence).

The chain uses TRBV7-2 and TRBJ1-1, with D uncertain. This CDR3 region has 14 residues. Trimming pared 0 bases from V and 1 base from J, leaving 6 bases between. Germline CDR1 SGHTA, CDR2 FQGNSA. The CDR3 DNA is TGTGCCAGCAGCTTAGCGTCTTCGAACACTGAAGCTTTCTTT. Translating it yields CASSLASSNTEAFF.

The V call is TRBV28, the J call TRBJ2-5, with 9 nucleotides matching TRBD2. CDR1 is MDHEN and CDR2 is SYDVKM in the germline V gene. This CDR3 is built from 15 residues. Trimming removed 3 bases from V and 5 bases from J; junction bases left unmatched: 7. CDR3 sequence: CASSLRAGGRETQYF. The CDR3 region has the DNA TGTGCCAGCAGTTTGCGAGCGGGAGGACGGGAGACCCAGTACTTC.

J is TRBJ1-3 and V is TRBV28, with a weak D call TRBD1 (6 bases). CDR3 length equals 16 residues. From germline, CDR1 is MDHEN and CDR2 SYDVKM. Trimming cost V 4 bases and J 4 bases, with 17 bases left between them. The CDR3 nucleotides read TGTGCCAGCAGTTCACCCAGTACAGGGTCCGGAAACACCATATATTTT. Amino acids: CASSSPSTGSGNTIYF. Full variable domain (missing parts from reference TRBV28 and TRBJ1-3): DVKVTQSSRYLVKRTGEKVFLECVQDMDHENMFWYRQDPGLGLRLIYFSYDVKMKEKGDIPEGYSVSREKKERFSLILESASTNQTSMYLCASSSPSTGSGNTIYFGEGSWLTVV.

V usage is TRBV5-8 and J usage is TRBJ2-5; TRBD1 matches 11 bases. The CDR3 loop spans 15 amino acids. The V and J ends lost 2 bases and 5 bases, in that order; junction bases with no gene match: 5. Looked up from germline, CDR1 is SGHTS and CDR2 is YDEGEE. CDR3 coding DNA: TGTGCCAGCAGCTTCAGGACAGGGGGCGGGGAGACCCAGTACTTC. Amino acid sequence: CASSFRTGGGETQYF.

V usage is TRBV18 and J usage is TRBJ1-1; 8 nucleotides match TRBD1. This CDR3 is 14 amino acids long. In germline, CDR1 is KGHSH, CDR2 LQKENI. V was pared by 5 bases and J by 3 bases, with 5 bases of the junction left unmatched. For the CDR3, the DNA is TGTGCCAGCTCATACGGGACAGGATACACTGAAGCTTTCTTT. Protein: CASSYGTGYTEAFF.

The chain has TRBV6-1 and TRBJ1-2, with TRBD1 matching 9 bases. The length of the CDR3 is 15 residues. CDR1 and CDR2 from the germline V gene are MNHNS and SASEGT. The junction had 4 bases not matched to a gene; V was cut back by 4 bases and J by 1 base. The CDR3 sequence: CASSVQGAYNYGYTF. DNA of the CDR3: TGTGCCAGCAGTGTACAGGGGGCCTATAACTATGGCTACACCTTC.

The rearrangement joins TRBV28 to TRBJ2-7, with TRBD2 identical over 7 bases. CDR3 length: 14 amino acids. Germline loops: CDR1 MDHEN, CDR2 SYDVKM. J gave up 3 bases and V 3 bases, and 5 bases lay outside the gene matches. The CDR3 reads CASSFQRGNYEQYF. For the CDR3, the DNA is TGTGCCAGCAGTTTCCAGCGGGGAAACTACGAGCAGTACTTC.

About this clone: Sequence at one end of the junction differs from germline and may be a read error. The chain joins TRBV7-8 to TRBJ1-5, with D possibly TRBD1 on 5 matching bases. This CDR3 has 15 residues. Germline CDR1 reads SGHVS; CDR2 reads FQNEAQ. CDR3 protein: CVSSSRPAQGQPQHF. CDR3 nucleotide sequence: TGTGTCAGCAGCTCCCGACCGGCTCAGGGTCAGCCCCAGCATTTT.

This chain uses TRBV2 with TRBJ1-6, with no clear D. The CDR3 consists of 11 residues. Germline V CDR1 and CDR2: SNHLY, FYNNEI. Trimming pared 7 bases from V and 6 bases from J, leaving 4 bases between. The CDR3 region has the DNA TGTGCCAGCACCCTTAATTCACCCCTCCACTTT. It codes for CASTLNSPLHF.

The chain links TRBV9 to TRBJ1-2; possibly TRBD1 for D (5 bases). Trimming pared 0 bases from V and 5 bases from J, leaving 11 bases between. This CDR3 is built from 14 residues. Germline V gene lookup returns CDR1 SGDLS and CDR2 YYNGEE. This CDR3 is CASSVASGSYGYTF. The CDR3 region has the DNA TGTGCCAGCAGCGTAGCGTCAGGGTCTTATGGCTACACCTTC.

The V gene is TRBV10-2, the J gene TRBJ2-1, with D possibly being TRBD1 (6 bases). From germline, CDR1 is WSHSY and CDR2 SAAADI. This CDR3 is built from 11 residues. Trimming removed 10 bases from V and 7 bases from J, with 11 bases in between. The CDR3 DNA reads as TGCGCCACCCGCACAGGGAATGAGCAGTTCTTC. It translates to CATRTGNEQFF.

This chain connects TRBV4-1 to TRBJ2-2; possibly TRBD1 for D (6 bases). The V end lost 1 base, the J end lost 3 bases, and 15 bases lay between the germline ends. Germline-derived CDR1 and CDR2 are MGHRA and YSYEKL. This CDR3 region has 17 residues. This CDR3 is CASSQVPGVRDTGELFF. The DNA for the CDR3 is TGCGCCAGCAGCCAAGTCCCAGGGGTTCGGGACACCGGGGAGCTGTTTTTT.